This T cell receptor (beta chain) was recorded in a study of human T cells and chemical hapten exposure. For the study at large: After 6 days, upper back 0.01% DPC patch tests were scored.

This clonotype was counted between two and nine times. Its antigen is not known. TCRdb fed the RACE reads into MiXCR, producing one record per CDR3 protein. The table shows some 150,000 distinct CDR3 sequences, with roughly 10% occurring only once. The time point: patch test 2, 6 weeks after DPC sensitization. Treatment noted: therapeutic diphenylcyclopropenone sensitization with weekly scalp DPC. Each patch test followed a blood draw. Notes on the study in general: It should be noted that donors had alopecia, so their immune response may differ from healthy people's.

This clonotype originated in a woman in her fifties or sixties with alopecia areata. Some clones in this sample may be carry-over from other donors' samples. Sequences were derived from whole blood, sampled in connection with sensitization to the hapten diphenylcyclopropenone (DPC).

The chain's CDR3 is CASSNGNTEAFF. CDR3 sequence (DNA): TGTGCCAGCAGCAACGGGAACACTGAAGCTTTCTTT. V usage is TRBV28 and J usage is TRBJ1-1, with D unresolved. Germline V CDR1 and CDR2: MDHEN, SYDVKM. V dropped 6 bases and J dropped 1 base, with 6 bases sitting between them. The CDR3 contains 12 residues.